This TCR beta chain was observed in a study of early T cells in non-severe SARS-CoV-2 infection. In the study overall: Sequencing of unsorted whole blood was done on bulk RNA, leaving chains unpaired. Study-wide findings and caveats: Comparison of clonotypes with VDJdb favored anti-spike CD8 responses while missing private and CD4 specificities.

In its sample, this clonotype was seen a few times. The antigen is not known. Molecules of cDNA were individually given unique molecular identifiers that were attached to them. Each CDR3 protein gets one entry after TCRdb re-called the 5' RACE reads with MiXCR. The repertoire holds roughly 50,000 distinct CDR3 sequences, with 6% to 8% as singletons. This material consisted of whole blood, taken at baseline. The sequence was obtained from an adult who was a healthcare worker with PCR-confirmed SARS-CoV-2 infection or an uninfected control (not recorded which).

CDR3 nucleotides: TGTGCCAGCTCACCACGGACAGAGAACACTGAAGCTTTCTTT. Translated, it gives CASSPRTENTEAFF. This chain joins TRBV18 and TRBJ1-1, with a possible D match to TRBD1 (6 bases). The germline gives CDR1 KGHSH, CDR2 LQKENI. The CDR3 length is 14 residues. Trimming shortened V by 1 base and J by 1 base, and 7 bases separated the two germline ends.